This is a list of T cell receptor beta chains from one sample in a study of blood T cell repertoires in COVID-19. The repertoire was sequenced with immunoSEQ multiplex PCR; TCRdb's copy has only in-frame clones and lacks some. The data hold around 210,000 clones, with roughly 84% observed a single time. Sequencing was performed on peripheral blood. The source is a human donor in a cohort sampled during active COVID-19. Both conserved end residues are part of each CDR3. Fields, in order: V gene, D gene, J gene, clone size, CDR3 DNA, CDR3 protein. A D gene is named only where the DNA matches it firmly. A clone size is listed for some rows: how often the clone was seen (once, few, many), or a class if it is expanded.

v_call: TRBV7-9
d_call: -
j_call: TRBJ2-5
clone_size: -
cdr3_nt: TGTGCCATAAAGACAGGAGGAACAGAGACCCAGTACTTC
cdr3_aa: CAIKTGGTETQYF

v_call: TRBV27
d_call: TRBD1
j_call: TRBJ2-7
clone_size: -
cdr3_nt: TGTGCCAGCAGTTTACGACAGGGCACCTACGAGCAGTACTTC
cdr3_aa: CASSLRQGTYEQYF

v_call: TRBV5-1
d_call: -
j_call: TRBJ2-4
clone_size: -
cdr3_nt: TGCGCCAGCAGCTTGGGCCTAGAAAACATTCAGTACTTC
cdr3_aa: CASSLGLENIQYF

v_call: TRBV29-1
d_call: -
j_call: TRBJ2-1
clone_size: -
cdr3_nt: TGCAGCGTTAAGAGGTCCTACAATGAGCAGTTCTTC
cdr3_aa: CSVKRSYNEQFF

v_call: TRBV27
d_call: TRBD1
j_call: TRBJ1-1
clone_size: -
cdr3_nt: TGTGCCAGCAGGAGACAGGGGGCGAGGACTGAAGCTTTCTTT
cdr3_aa: CASRRQGARTEAFF

v_call: TRBV28
d_call: TRBD1
j_call: TRBJ1-2
clone_size: -
cdr3_nt: TGTGCCAGCATCGGGGGACAGGAAAACTATGGCTACACCTTC
cdr3_aa: CASIGGQENYGYTF

v_call: TRBV7-9
d_call: TRBD1
j_call: TRBJ1-2
clone_size: -
cdr3_nt: TGTGCCAGCAGCTTGCAGGGGGCTTATGGCTACACCTTC
cdr3_aa: CASSLQGAYGYTF

v_call: TRBV12-3/TRBV12-4
d_call: -
j_call: TRBJ2-3
clone_size: -
cdr3_nt: TGTGCCAGCAGTTTAACCGAGGCAGATACGCAGTATTTT
cdr3_aa: CASSLTEADTQYF

v_call: TRBV5-1
d_call: -
j_call: TRBJ1-2
clone_size: -
cdr3_nt: TGCGCCAGCAGCTTGCAGGACAGCAGATATGGCTACACCTTC
cdr3_aa: CASSLQDSRYGYTF

v_call: TRBV9
d_call: TRBD2
j_call: TRBJ2-7
clone_size: -
cdr3_nt: TGTGCCAGCAGCACTCGAGCCGGACTAGCGTCCGAGCAGTACTTC
cdr3_aa: CASSTRAGLASEQYF

v_call: TRBV4-1
d_call: -
j_call: TRBJ2-1
clone_size: -
cdr3_nt: TGCGCCAGCAGCCCATTGTTAAAAAATCGTCAAGAGGTAGAGAGACCGTATGAGCAGTTCTTC
cdr3_aa: CASSPLLKNRQEVERPYEQFF

v_call: TRBV25-1
d_call: TRBD1
j_call: TRBJ2-7
clone_size: once
cdr3_nt: TGTGCCAGCAGTATTCGACAGGGGGTTATAAACGAGCAGTACTTC
cdr3_aa: CASSIRQGVINEQYF

v_call: TRBV5-1
d_call: TRBD1
j_call: TRBJ2-7
clone_size: -
cdr3_nt: TGCGCCAGCAGCGACCGGACAGGTAGCTCCTACGAGCAGTACTTC
cdr3_aa: CASSDRTGSSYEQYF

v_call: TRBV5-6
d_call: -
j_call: TRBJ1-4
clone_size: -
cdr3_nt: TGTGCCAGCAGAGCTCTCAGGGCAGGGAATGAAAAACTGTTTTTT
cdr3_aa: CASRALRAGNEKLFF

v_call: TRBV18
d_call: -
j_call: TRBJ2-5
clone_size: -
cdr3_nt: TGTGCCAGCTCACGTCAGGGAGGCGAGACCCAGTACTTC
cdr3_aa: CASSRQGGETQYF

v_call: TRBV6-5
d_call: -
j_call: TRBJ1-4
clone_size: -
cdr3_nt: TGTGCCAGCAGTTCTGCTGAGACAACTAATGAAAAACTGTTTTTT
cdr3_aa: CASSSAETTNEKLFF

v_call: TRBV5-1
d_call: TRBD1
j_call: TRBJ2-5
clone_size: -
cdr3_nt: TGCGCCAGCAGCTTGGCCGGCGGACAGGGGGAGACCCAGTACTTC
cdr3_aa: CASSLAGGQGETQYF

v_call: TRBV28
d_call: -
j_call: TRBJ1-2
clone_size: -
cdr3_nt: TGTGCCAGCAGTTCGGGGGTCTATGGCTACACCTTC
cdr3_aa: CASSSGVYGYTF

v_call: TRBV6-5
d_call: -
j_call: TRBJ2-5
clone_size: -
cdr3_nt: TGTGCCAGCAGTTACTCGAGGGAGACCCAGTACTTC
cdr3_aa: CASSYSRETQYF

v_call: TRBV6-5
d_call: TRBD1
j_call: TRBJ2-2
clone_size: -
cdr3_nt: TGTGCCAGTAAACAGGGGGCGAACACCGGGGAGCTGTTTTTT
cdr3_aa: CASKQGANTGELFF

v_call: TRBV5-1
d_call: TRBD1
j_call: TRBJ2-6
clone_size: many
cdr3_nt: TGCGCCAGCACCCGGACAGGCGATTTTAGCTCTGGGGCCAACGTCCTGACTTTC
cdr3_aa: CASTRTGDFSSGANVLTF

v_call: TRBV11-2
d_call: TRBD1
j_call: TRBJ2-3
clone_size: -
cdr3_nt: TGTGCCAGCAGCTTGTGGGACAGCGCCACAGATACGCAGTATTTT
cdr3_aa: CASSLWDSATDTQYF

v_call: TRBV5-1
d_call: TRBD2
j_call: TRBJ2-7
clone_size: -
cdr3_nt: TGCGCCAGCAGCTTGTTTGTTCCGGGACTAGCGGGAGTCTACGAGCAGTACTTC
cdr3_aa: CASSLFVPGLAGVYEQYF

v_call: TRBV19
d_call: TRBD2
j_call: TRBJ2-1
clone_size: -
cdr3_nt: TGTGCCAGTAGTATAGTAGGGACTAGCGGGAGGGCCTACTACAATGAGCAGTTCTTC
cdr3_aa: CASSIVGTSGRAYYNEQFF

v_call: TRBV7-9
d_call: TRBD1
j_call: TRBJ2-3
clone_size: -
cdr3_nt: TGTGCCAGCAGCATCCATTTAGCCGGGACAGGGGGCACAGATACGCAGTATTTT
cdr3_aa: CASSIHLAGTGGTDTQYF

v_call: TRBV19
d_call: -
j_call: TRBJ2-3
clone_size: -
cdr3_nt: TGTGCCAGTAGTATTCTCAAACAAGGAGGGACCGGCGATACGCAGTATTTT
cdr3_aa: CASSILKQGGTGDTQYF

v_call: TRBV18
d_call: TRBD1
j_call: TRBJ1-1
clone_size: -
cdr3_nt: TGTGCCAGCTCACCACGGGACAGGGGGCGCGGGCCTGAAGCTTTCTTT
cdr3_aa: CASSPRDRGRGPEAFF

v_call: TRBV19
d_call: TRBD1
j_call: TRBJ1-1
clone_size: -
cdr3_nt: TGTGCCAGTAGTAAGACAGGGTTTCGGACTGAAGCTTTCTTT
cdr3_aa: CASSKTGFRTEAFF

v_call: TRBV6-2/TRBV6-3
d_call: -
j_call: TRBJ2-1
clone_size: -
cdr3_nt: TGTGCCAGCAGCCAGACTATTTATGAGCAGTTCTTC
cdr3_aa: CASSQTIYEQFF

v_call: TRBV28
d_call: -
j_call: TRBJ1-1
clone_size: few
cdr3_nt: TGTGCCAGCAGAAAGACAGGGAACACTGAAGCTTTCTTT
cdr3_aa: CASRKTGNTEAFF

v_call: TRBV13
d_call: TRBD1
j_call: TRBJ2-7
clone_size: -
cdr3_nt: TGTGCCAGCAGCGGCGGGACAGGGCTAAACTACGAGCAGTACTTC
cdr3_aa: CASSGGTGLNYEQYF

v_call: TRBV27
d_call: -
j_call: TRBJ1-6
clone_size: -
cdr3_nt: TGTGCCAGCGGAACCCTGGGGCGGTCAGAGGCCCTCCACTTT
cdr3_aa: CASGTLGRSEALHF

v_call: TRBV28
d_call: TRBD1
j_call: TRBJ1-3
clone_size: -
cdr3_nt: TGTGCCAGCAGCCTGGGACAGCCAATGAACACCATATATTTT
cdr3_aa: CASSLGQPMNTIYF

v_call: TRBV28
d_call: -
j_call: TRBJ2-7
clone_size: -
cdr3_nt: TGTGCCAGCAGTTTATTAGGACAGCTCTACGAGCAGTACTTC
cdr3_aa: CASSLLGQLYEQYF

v_call: TRBV18
d_call: TRBD1
j_call: TRBJ2-7
clone_size: few
cdr3_nt: TGTGCCAGCTCATCCACGACCGGGACAGGACACTACGAGCAGTACTTC
cdr3_aa: CASSSTTGTGHYEQYF

v_call: TRBV11-2
d_call: -
j_call: TRBJ2-1
clone_size: -
cdr3_nt: TGTGCCAGCCTCCCCCTTTCCGGGAGCGGGAATGAGCAGTTCTTC
cdr3_aa: CASLPLSGSGNEQFF

v_call: TRBV11-2
d_call: -
j_call: TRBJ2-5
clone_size: -
cdr3_nt: TGTGCCAGCAGCGTACCAGGGGCCAGGGAGACCCAGTACTTC
cdr3_aa: CASSVPGARETQYF

v_call: TRBV6-5
d_call: TRBD1
j_call: TRBJ2-1
clone_size: once
cdr3_nt: TGTGCCAGCAGTTACTCGTGGACAGGGGCCTACAATGAGCAGTTCTTC
cdr3_aa: CASSYSWTGAYNEQFF

v_call: TRBV5-1
d_call: TRBD2
j_call: TRBJ2-3
clone_size: -
cdr3_nt: TGCGCCAGCAGCTTATCTAGCGGGAGTCGGGGCACAGATACGCAGTATTTT
cdr3_aa: CASSLSSGSRGTDTQYF

v_call: TRBV19
d_call: TRBD2
j_call: TRBJ2-7
clone_size: -
cdr3_nt: TGTGCCAGTAGTGCGACTAGCGGGAGAGCCTACGAGCAGTACTTC
cdr3_aa: CASSATSGRAYEQYF

v_call: TRBV6-5
d_call: -
j_call: TRBJ1-1
clone_size: -
cdr3_nt: TGTGCCAGCAGGGCCGGGTCGCCGAACACTGAAGCTTTCTTT
cdr3_aa: CASRAGSPNTEAFF

v_call: TRBV28
d_call: TRBD2
j_call: TRBJ2-2
clone_size: -
cdr3_nt: TGTGCCAGCCGCGGGGGGGCGGGAGGGCCGAGGACCGGGGAGCTGTTTTTT
cdr3_aa: CASRGGAGGPRTGELFF

v_call: TRBV28
d_call: TRBD2
j_call: TRBJ2-1
clone_size: -
cdr3_nt: TGTGCCAGCAGTTTTGACCCAGCGGTCTTAGCGGGAGATGGCATTGAGCAGTTCTTC
cdr3_aa: CASSFDPAVLAGDGIEQFF

v_call: TRBV9
d_call: -
j_call: TRBJ1-5
clone_size: once
cdr3_nt: TGTGCCAGCAGCGTAGGGGGGGGCGCGGATCAGCCCCAGCATTTT
cdr3_aa: CASSVGGGADQPQHF

v_call: TRBV7-2
d_call: TRBD1
j_call: TRBJ2-5
clone_size: -
cdr3_nt: TGTGCCAGCAGCGGACAGGGACAGCCCCAAGAGACCCAGTACTTC
cdr3_aa: CASSGQGQPQETQYF

v_call: TRBV27
d_call: TRBD1
j_call: TRBJ2-6
clone_size: -
cdr3_nt: TGTGCCAGCAGTCGGGGACAGGGGGCGGTATCTGGGGCCAACGTCCTGACTTTC
cdr3_aa: CASSRGQGAVSGANVLTF

v_call: TRBV19
d_call: -
j_call: TRBJ1-2
clone_size: few
cdr3_nt: TGTGCCAGTAGGGAGACGGCTAACTATGGCTACACCTTC
cdr3_aa: CASRETANYGYTF

v_call: TRBV15
d_call: -
j_call: TRBJ1-3
clone_size: -
cdr3_nt: TGTGCCACCAGTAACAGAGGGGGATTATTTAGCACCATATATTTT
cdr3_aa: CATSNRGGLFSTIYF

v_call: TRBV7-8
d_call: -
j_call: TRBJ1-1
clone_size: -
cdr3_nt: TGTGCCAGCAGCTTCGACAGACGGAACACTGAAGCTTTCTTT
cdr3_aa: CASSFDRRNTEAFF

v_call: TRBV7-2
d_call: -
j_call: TRBJ1-1
clone_size: -
cdr3_nt: TGTGCCAGCAGCTCCACAGGGACCCAGAACACTGAAGCTTTCTTT
cdr3_aa: CASSSTGTQNTEAFF

v_call: TRBV11-2
d_call: -
j_call: TRBJ2-5
clone_size: -
cdr3_nt: TGTGCCAGCAGCTTAGGGCTTTCGACAGCAGAGACCCAGTACTTC
cdr3_aa: CASSLGLSTAETQYF

v_call: TRBV3-1/TRBV3-2
d_call: TRBD1
j_call: TRBJ1-2
clone_size: -
cdr3_nt: TGTGCCAGCAGCCAATCAGGGGGGCTCGGATTCTATGGCTACACCTTC
cdr3_aa: CASSQSGGLGFYGYTF

v_call: TRBV18
d_call: -
j_call: TRBJ1-4
clone_size: -
cdr3_nt: TGTGCCAGCTCAAACACGGGGAGTACCGAAAAACTGTTTTTT
cdr3_aa: CASSNTGSTEKLFF

v_call: TRBV7-2
d_call: -
j_call: TRBJ2-2
clone_size: -
cdr3_nt: TGTGCCAGCAGCTTAATGTCGACAGGGAGGTACACCGGGGAGCTGTTTTTT
cdr3_aa: CASSLMSTGRYTGELFF

v_call: TRBV7-2
d_call: TRBD1
j_call: TRBJ2-1
clone_size: -
cdr3_nt: TGTGCCAGCAGCCAAGTGGGACAGTTCGTGACGACAGAGTTCTTC
cdr3_aa: CASSQVGQFVTTEFF